This is a list of T cell receptor beta chains from one sample in a study of vaccination effects on CD4 cells after COVID-19. Assay used: immunoSEQ multiplex PCR; TCRdb lists only in-frame clones, some missing. The sample lists about 64,000 clones; around 82% were seen once. These receptors have no identified antigens. The material sequenced was CD4+ T cells from PBMCs cultured with HCoV-OC43 spike peptides, taken after COVID-19 vaccination. Receptors originate from a human donor who received a COVID-19 vaccine. CDR3s include the opening cysteine and the closing phenylalanine or tryptophan. Fields, in order: V gene, D gene, J gene, CDR3 protein. A D gene is named only where the DNA matches it firmly.

V: TRBV5-1; D: .; J: TRBJ1-1; CDR3: CASSSLGPLNTEAFF
V: TRBV25-1; D: .; J: TRBJ2-4; CDR3: CASSRAGAKNIQYF
V: TRBV9; D: .; J: TRBJ1-6; CDR3: CASSPVGQLNSPLHF
V: TRBV5-1; D: .; J: TRBJ2-2; CDR3: CASAPLPTANTGELFF
V: TRBV15; D: .; J: TRBJ1-5; CDR3: CATSRITNQPQHF
V: TRBV6-4; D: .; J: TRBJ1-1; CDR3: CASSEQIGTEAFF
V: TRBV10-1; D: .; J: TRBJ2-1; CDR3: CASIQRRVGSYNEQFF
V: TRBV12-3/TRBV12-4; D: .; J: TRBJ1-4; CDR3: CASSTLGNEKLFF
V: TRBV24-1; D: TRBD2; J: TRBJ2-5; CDR3: CATSDSGTSGETQYF
V: TRBV28; D: .; J: TRBJ1-6; CDR3: CASSYRVGQGIFF
V: TRBV18; D: .; J: TRBJ1-1; CDR3: CASSPSGNTEAFF
V: TRBV20-1; D: TRBD1; J: TRBJ1-1; CDR3: CSASDPGQGPNTEAFF
V: TRBV7-3; D: .; J: TRBJ1-1; CDR3: CASSPGPGNTEAFF
V: TRBV2; D: .; J: TRBJ1-5; CDR3: CASSPTGPHQPQHF
V: TRBV4-1; D: TRBD1; J: TRBJ2-5; CDR3: CASSRAPAGTGGPETQYF
V: TRBV5-1; D: .; J: TRBJ1-1; CDR3: CASSLFFGSANTEAFF
V: TRBV21-1; D: .; J: TRBJ2-5; CDR3: CASSPKDRGSETQYF
V: TRBV5-6; D: .; J: TRBJ2-1; CDR3: CASSLNCLHCEQFF
V: TRBV19; D: .; J: TRBJ2-3; CDR3: CASGLTGSTDTQYF
V: TRBV19; D: .; J: TRBJ1-2; CDR3: CASSPPDGGDYGYTF
V: TRBV6-5; D: .; J: TRBJ1-5; CDR3: CATATEGQPQHF
V: TRBV3-1/TRBV3-2; D: TRBD1; J: TRBJ1-1; CDR3: CASSFRDRYTEAFF
V: TRBV7-2; D: .; J: TRBJ2-1; CDR3: CASSTNQEQFF
V: TRBV4-2; D: .; J: TRBJ1-2; CDR3: CASSQDDRPNYGYTF
V: TRBV5-6; D: .; J: TRBJ2-3; CDR3: CASSPNVAAASTDTQYF
V: TRBV7-9; D: .; J: TRBJ1-1; CDR3: CASSLEWAGKGTEAFF
V: TRBV18; D: TRBD1; J: TRBJ2-2; CDR3: CASSPPATGGTGELFF
V: TRBV19; D: .; J: TRBJ1-1; CDR3: CATFGRVGTEAFF
V: TRBV19; D: TRBD1; J: TRBJ2-2; CDR3: CASQGQGPPLLSNTGELFF
V: TRBV3-1/TRBV3-2; D: .; J: TRBJ1-2; CDR3: CASSQEGGGYTF
V: TRBV5-1; D: TRBD2; J: TRBJ2-5; CDR3: CASSLNSGGAMETQYF
V: TRBV28; D: .; J: TRBJ1-6; CDR3: CVAGVGNSPLHF
V: TRBV10-3; D: TRBD1; J: TRBJ1-6; CDR3: CAISGTGSSYNSPLHF